This T cell receptor (beta chain) was sequenced during a study of cytomegalovirus exposure and HLA in healthy donors. In the PCR, 60 Vbeta and 13 Jbeta primers were used. Assay used: immunoSEQ multiplex PCR; TCRdb lists only in-frame clones, some missing. The sample has 100,000 or so clones, over 70% seen once. Trimming took 9 bases from V and 4 from J; bases not matched to a gene: 11. This CDR3 region has 15 residues. Germline values: CDR1 SNHLY, CDR2 FYNNEI. Sequencing was done on a sample of PBMCs. The sequence was collected from a man aged 30-40 years in good health and CMV-seronegative. The rearrangement uses TRBV2 and TRBJ2-1; 8 bases fit TRBD1. CDR3 sequence (DNA): TGTGCCAGTTATCTAGCTGGACAGGGTTACAATGAGCAGTTCTTC. This translates into CASYLAGQGYNEQFF.